This entry lists 21 T cell receptor beta chains sequenced from one sample in a study of T cell responses to AZD1222 COVID-19 vaccine (dated by TCRdb to the early 2020s). The library was prepared using the immunoSEQ multiplex PCR assay. TCRdb re-hosts the immuneACCESS table, in-frame sequences only. Its copies lack some clones; in the studies checked, an unresolved V gene accounts for under half of them, and the cause for the rest is not known. For this sample there are more than 130,000 clones; around nine tenths appear just once. Jointly, the top ten make up around 3.6% of the sample. Per the publication, the time point label means: baseline before first vaccination. Sequenced material: peripheral blood, taken on day 0 of AZD1222 vaccination. Receptors originate from an adult in good health.

This clone was counted once. The chain combines TRBV11-1 with TRBJ1-6; 7 bases are shared with TRBD1. Per the germline V gene, CDR1 is SGHAT and CDR2 is FQDESV (reference sequence). The CDR3 has 15 amino acids. V was clipped by 4 bases and J by 5 bases; unmatched bases: 5. In DNA form, the CDR3 reads TGTGCCAGCAGCTACGGACAGGACGATAATTCACCCCTCCACTTT. Its protein product is CASSYGQDDNSPLHF.

J is TRBJ2-1 and V is TRBV2; TRBD2 matches 13 bases. V lost 6 bases to trimming and J lost 6 bases; unmatched junction nucleotides: 8. Germline V gene data show CDR1 as SNHLY and CDR2 as FYNNEI. The CDR3 runs to 16 residues. The CDR3 bases are TGTGCCAGCAGACGACTAGCGGGGGGTCAAGGCAATGAGCAGTTCTTC. This sequence encodes CASRRLAGGQGNEQFF.

This clone was found a few times. The V gene is TRBV7-9, the J gene TRBJ1-2; D not resolved. Trimming left V 3 bases short and J 1 base short, with 12 bases between. This CDR3 spans 15 amino acids. Germline V gene data show CDR1 as SEHNR and CDR2 as FQNEAQ (reference sequence). DNA for the CDR3: TGTGCCAGCAGCTTTATCCCCTCCGATAACTATGGCTACACCTTC. The encoded protein is CASSFIPSDNYGYTF.

The chain recombines TRBV5-1 with TRBJ2-6; maybe TRBD1 (6 bases). Germline values: CDR1 SGHRS, CDR2 YFSETQ. CDR3 size: 15 residues. V was cut by 4 bases and J by 0 bases, with 8 bases left in between. In nucleotides, the CDR3 is TGCGCCAGCAGCCAGGGGTCCTCTGGGGCCAACGTCCTGACTTTC. Its protein product is CASSQGSSGANVLTF.

V gene TRBV7-6 combines with J gene TRBJ1-1; 9 bases line up with TRBD1. The CDR3 loop spans 16 amino acids. Unmatched junction bases numbered 12, after V lost 6 bases and J lost 4 bases. Germline V lookup: CDR1 SGHVS, CDR2 FNYEAQ. The CDR3, as DNA: TGTGCCAGCAGACCAGAGGCGGGACAGGGTGTCACTGAAGCTTTCTTT. It codes for CASRPEAGQGVTEAFF.

J is TRBJ2-1 and V is TRBV6-2 or TRBV6-3, with 13 positions matching TRBD2. Germline V CDR1 and CDR2: MNHEY, SVGEGT. CDR3 length: 15 residues. Losses at the gene ends were 6 bases for V and 7 bases for J; bases not matched to a gene: 6. CDR3 sequence (DNA): TGTGCCAGCAGCCCCGGACTAGCGGGAGCGAATGAGCAGTTCTTC. It encodes CASSPGLAGANEQFF.

The chain has TRBV5-8 and TRBJ1-5, with D possibly TRBD1 on 5 matching bases. This CDR3 is built from 15 residues. V shed 0 bases and J shed 4 bases, with 11 bases lying between them. CDR1 is SGHTS, CDR2 YDEGEE, per germline. The CDR3 sequence is CASSLGIGANQPQHF. Written as DNA, the CDR3 is TGTGCCAGCAGCTTGGGAATAGGGGCTAATCAGCCCCAGCATTTT.

This clone was picked up one time. The genes are TRBV7-2 and TRBJ2-7, with 10 bases aligning to TRBD1. This CDR3 contains 17 residues. J was trimmed by 1 base and V by 4 bases; bases with no gene match: 10. CDR1 SGHTA and CDR2 FQGNSA come from the germline V gene. The CDR3 coding sequence is TGTGCCAGCAGCTCAAAAACCGGGACAGGGGATTCCTACGAGCAGTACTTC. Its translation is CASSSKTGTGDSYEQYF. Full variable domain (missing parts from reference TRBV7-2 and TRBJ2-7): GAGVSQSPSNKVTEKGKDVELRCDPISGHTALYWYRQSLGQGLEFLIYFQGNSAPDKSGLPSDRFSAERTGGSVSTLTIQRTQQEDSAVYLCASSSKTGTGDSYEQYFGPGTRLTVT.

This sequence joins TRBV18 and TRBJ2-2, with D perhaps given as TRBD1 or TRBD2 (5 bases each). Deletions cut 3 bases from V and 6 bases from J, with 8 bases between. The CDR3 has 13 amino acids. Germline CDR1 is KGHSH and CDR2 is LQKENI. As DNA, the CDR3 is TGTGCCAGCTCACCTCAGGGACCCGGGGAGCTGTTTTTT. Its protein product is CASSPQGPGELFF.

This chain connects TRBV5-1 to TRBJ2-7; TRBD1 is a possible D gene (6 bases). The germline V gene encodes CDR1 SGHRS and CDR2 YFSETQ. V gave up 1 base and J gave up 0 bases, with 11 bases separating them. CDR3 length equals 15 residues. CDR3 DNA sequence: TGCGCCAGCAGCTTGAGTCTAGGGGGCTCCTACGAGCAGTACTTC. Its translation: CASSLSLGGSYEQYF.

CDR3 in DNA: TGTGCCAGCAGCTTAGATCGCCTCGGGACATCTGGAAACACCATATATTTT. This codes for CASSLDRLGTSGNTIYF. J is TRBJ1-3 and V is TRBV7-2; perhaps TRBD1 as D (6 bases). V lost 1 base, J lost 1 base, and 14 bases lay in between. CDR3 length: 17 amino acids. Germline V gene sequence: CDR1 SGHTA, CDR2 FQGNSA.

The rearrangement uses TRBV7-3 and TRBJ2-3; 14 positions agree with TRBD2. After removal of 5 bases from V and 5 bases from J, the junction contained 12 bases not matched to a gene. Per germline, CDR1 SGHTA and CDR2 FQGTGA. The CDR3 runs to 18 residues. CDR3 region: CASSEGSGLAGGQDTQYF. The CDR3 DNA follows: TGTGCCAGCAGCGAAGGGTCCGGACTAGCGGGAGGTCAAGATACGCAGTATTTT.

This clone was recorded only once. The chain recombines TRBV7-2 with TRBJ2-3; 10 bases map to TRBD2. This CDR3 spans 17 amino acids. The germline gives CDR1 SGHTA, CDR2 FQGNSA. Trimming took 0 bases from V and 2 from J; bases not matched to a gene: 5. The CDR3 protein is CASSLAPSGGYTDTQYF. The DNA of the CDR3 is TGTGCCAGCAGCTTAGCGCCTAGCGGGGGATACACAGATACGCAGTATTTT.

A single count supports this clone. This rearrangement joins TRBV5-1 to TRBJ1-1; a weak D match, TRBD1 (5 bases). Germline CDR1 reads SGHRS; CDR2 reads YFSETQ. The germline V and J ends were trimmed by 4 bases and 0 bases, with 19 bases remaining between them. The CDR3 runs 17 residues. CDR3 in amino acids: CASSDPLGGFMNTEAFF. The CDR3 DNA reads as TGCGCCAGCAGCGATCCCCTTGGGGGATTTATGAACACTGAAGCTTTCTTT. The full variable domain, its missing parts supplied by reference TRBV5-1 and TRBJ1-1, is KAGVTQTPRYLIKTRGQQVTLSCSPISGHRSVSWYQQTPGQGLQFLFEYFSETQRNKGNFPGRFSGRQFSNSRSEMNVSTLELGDSALYLCASSDPLGGFMNTEAFFGQGTRLTVV.

The chain joins TRBV5-1 to TRBJ2-1; the D gene is possibly TRBD2 (6 bases). The CDR3 extends over 15 amino acids. V lost 4 bases, J lost 4 bases, and 15 bases lay in between. CDR1 is SGHRS, CDR2 YFSETQ, per germline. The CDR3 spells CASSVEAGLYNEQFF. The CDR3, as DNA: TGCGCCAGCAGCGTGGAGGCGGGACTTTACAATGAGCAGTTCTTC. The full variable domain, its missing parts supplied by reference TRBV5-1 and TRBJ2-1, is KAGVTQTPRYLIKTRGQQVTLSCSPISGHRSVSWYQQTPGQGLQFLFEYFSETQRNKGNFPGRFSGRQFSNSRSEMNVSTLELGDSALYLCASSVEAGLYNEQFFGPGTRLTVL.

The chain recombines TRBV19 with TRBJ2-1; D is unresolved. The CDR3 loop spans 13 amino acids. The germline CDR1 and CDR2 sequences are LNHDA and SQIVND (reference sequence). V was clipped by 5 bases and J by 5 bases, with 10 bases between them. Here the CDR3 reads CASSSNFDNEQFF. For the CDR3, the DNA is TGTGCCAGTAGTTCGAACTTCGACAATGAGCAGTTCTTC.

The V gene is TRBV4-1, the J gene TRBJ2-5, with no clear D. Between the trimmed V and J ends, which lost 0 bases and 5 bases, there was a span of 7 bases. Per germline, CDR1 MGHRA and CDR2 YSYEKL. This CDR3 spans 13 amino acids. CDR3 region: CASSQDLVETQYF. CDR3 DNA: TGCGCCAGCAGCCAAGATCTCGTGGAGACCCAGTACTTC.

The chain is built from TRBV4-1 and TRBJ2-5, with 10 bases that match TRBD2. Trimming at V came to 0 bases and at J to 2 bases, leaving 9 bases not matched to a gene. Per germline, CDR1 MGHRA and CDR2 YSYEKL. The CDR3 length is 18 residues. In DNA form, the CDR3 reads TGCGCCAGCAGCCAAGAGACGTCTAGCGGGGGCCTACAAGAGACCCAGTACTTC. The encoded protein is CASSQETSSGGLQETQYF.

The chain links TRBV3-1 (or the pseudogene TRBV3-2) to TRBJ1-2, with TRBD1 matching 9 bases. Per the germline V gene, CDR1 is LGHDT and CDR2 is YNNKEL (reference sequence). The V gene end was trimmed by 4 bases and the J gene end by 4 bases; junction bases not matched to a gene: 4. This CDR3 comprises 14 residues. As DNA, the CDR3 is TGTGCCAGCAGCCTAGGACAGGGGCTCTATGGCTACACCTTC. Amino acids: CASSLGQGLYGYTF.

This chain links TRBV5-1 with TRBJ2-1; maybe TRBD1 (5 bases). With 0 bases removed from V and 4 bases from J, the gap between germline ends came to 8 bases. Germline lookup yields CDR1 SGHRS and CDR2 YFSETQ. This CDR3 spans 14 amino acids. CDR3 nucleotide sequence: TGCGCCAGCAGCTTGGACGACAGTTACAATGAGCAGTTCTTC. This sequence encodes CASSLDDSYNEQFF.

The CDR3 bases are TGTGCCAGCAGCGTAACGAGGGAGCGCAACACCGGGGAGCTGTTTTTT. Amino acid sequence: CASSVTRERNTGELFF. The chain carries TRBV9 and TRBJ2-2; a weak D match, TRBD2 (5 bases). Germline V lookup: CDR1 SGDLS, CDR2 YYNGEE. The length of the CDR3 is 16 residues. Trimming took 1 base from V and 2 from J, leaving 12 bases between them.